The 25 T cell receptor beta chains listed next were all sequenced from one sample in a study of blood T cell repertoires in COVID-19. Using immunoSEQ multiplex PCR, the repertoire was profiled, and TCRdb retains in-frame clones only, with some absent. The sample includes more than 200,000 clones, around 89% of them seen just once. The sequenced material came from PBMCs or T cells enriched from blood (not recorded which). All receptors come from a woman under 40 who had recovered from COVID-19.

The V and J genes are TRBV19 and TRBJ2-7; 7 nucleotides match TRBD1. The CDR3 sequence is 14 residues long. Germline assignment: CDR1 LNHDA and CDR2 SQIVND (reference sequence). Trimming at V came to 2 bases and at J to 4 bases, leaving 5 bases not matched to a gene. The CDR3 spells CASSIITGEYEQYF. The CDR3 region has the DNA TGTGCCAGTAGTATAATTACAGGGGAATACGAGCAGTACTTC.

The chain uses TRBV4-2 and TRBJ1-1, with unresolved D. The CDR3 sequence is 16 residues long. CDR1 is LGHNA, CDR2 YNFKEQ, per germline. Trimming removed 4 bases from V and 1 base from J, with 16 bases in between. In DNA, the CDR3 is TGTGCCAGCAGCCCCGCCAGAAGGGAGGGGAACACTGAAGCTTTCTTT. Translation: CASSPARREGNTEAFF.

Concerning this clone itself: Different DNA sequences within this sample yield the same CDR3. This chain joins TRBV19 and TRBJ2-7, with 10 positions matching TRBD1. The CDR3 consists of 13 residues. In germline, CDR1 is LNHDA, CDR2 SQIVND (reference sequence). Trimming removed 6 bases from V and 4 bases from J; junction bases left unmatched: 3. The CDR3 DNA follows: TGTGCCAGTAGGGGGACAGGGGATTACGAGCAGTACTTC. Translated: CASRGTGDYEQYF.

The CDR3, as DNA: TGTGCCAGCAGTCGAGTCGGGACAGGGGGTTCAGATACGCAGTATTTT. Translated: CASSRVGTGGSDTQYF. The J gene is TRBJ2-3, the V gene TRBV7-9; TRBD1 matches 11 bases. From germline, CDR1 is SEHNR and CDR2 FQNEAQ (reference sequence). The CDR3 runs 16 residues. J lost 4 bases, V lost 6 bases, and 9 bases had no gene match.

This sequence joins TRBV6-5 and TRBJ1-1; 9 nucleotides align to TRBD1. The CDR3 loop spans 14 amino acids. J gave up 3 bases and V 8 bases, and 7 bases lay outside the gene matches. Germline V gene lookup returns CDR1 MNHEY and CDR2 SVGAGI. CDR3 in DNA: TGTGCCAGCCCGAAGGACAGGGGAGACACTGAAGCTTTCTTT. Amino acid sequence: CASPKDRGDTEAFF.

The chain carries TRBV4-2 and TRBJ1-5; possibly TRBD1 for D (6 bases). The CDR3 has 15 residues. Germline-derived CDR1 and CDR2 are LGHNA and YNFKEQ. Trimming pared 1 base from V and 5 bases from J, leaving 12 bases between. The CDR3 DNA reads TGTGCCAGCAGCCAAGGTACAGGGTACGATCAGCCCCAGCATTTT. It is translated as CASSQGTGYDQPQHF.

CDR3: CASSVAPGGGQPQHF. Written as DNA, the CDR3 is TGTGCCAGCAGCGTAGCTCCGGGGGGCGGTCAGCCCCAGCATTTT. This chain joins TRBV9 and TRBJ1-5; maybe TRBD1 (6 bases). Trimming removed 0 bases from V and 6 bases from J, with 13 bases in between. Per the germline V gene, CDR1 is SGDLS and CDR2 is YYNGEE. The CDR3 runs to 15 residues.

The chain is built from TRBV4-2 and TRBJ2-1, with 7 bases fitting TRBD2. The CDR3 spans 13 residues. J was trimmed by 7 bases and V by 3 bases; bases with no gene match: 3. From germline, CDR1 is LGHNA and CDR2 YNFKEQ. The CDR3 DNA reads as TGTGCCAGCAGCCAGGGGGGGGTGAATGAGCAGTTCTTC. This translates into CASSQGGVNEQFF.

The chain combines TRBV19 with TRBJ1-5; 7 bases match TRBD1. The germline CDR1 and CDR2 sequences are LNHDA and SQIVND (reference sequence). This CDR3 has 18 residues. Trimming cost V 3 bases and J 5 bases; bases outside gene matches: 16. CDR3 in amino acids: CASSMRRTGQRGYQPQHF. The CDR3 DNA reads as TGTGCCAGTAGTATGCGGCGGACAGGTCAGAGGGGTTATCAGCCCCAGCATTTT.

The J gene is TRBJ1-6, the V gene TRBV28; TRBD1 agrees at 9 bases. The CDR3 covers 14 residues. Trimming cost V 6 bases and J 7 bases; bases outside gene matches: 4. Germline CDR1 is MDHEN and CDR2 is SYDVKM. This CDR3 reads CASRGQGRNSPLHF. DNA for the CDR3: TGTGCCAGCAGGGGACAGGGAAGGAATTCACCCCTCCACTTT.

The rearrangement joins TRBV19 to TRBJ2-6, with D maybe TRBD1 (5 bases). Germline-derived CDR1 and CDR2 are LNHDA and SQIVND (reference sequence). The V gene lost 9 bases and the J gene lost 4 bases, with 19 bases spanning the gap. The length of the CDR3 is 16 residues. The CDR3 nucleotides are TGTGCCAGCCAACCCAGGCAGGGTATCGGGGCCAACGTCCTGACTTTC. The encoded protein is CASQPRQGIGANVLTF.

The genes are TRBV18 and TRBJ1-1; D remains ambiguous. Looked up from germline, CDR1 is KGHSH and CDR2 is LQKENI. The V and J ends lost 4 bases and 1 base respectively, with 7 bases between them. The CDR3 runs 13 residues. The CDR3 DNA follows: TGTGCCAGCTCACGCGACAAGAACACTGAAGCTTTCTTT. Amino acids: CASSRDKNTEAFF.

The CDR3 sequence: CASSSNLAGGPSTDTQYF. As DNA, the CDR3 is TGTGCCAGCAGTTCTAATTTAGCGGGAGGGCCTAGCACAGATACGCAGTATTTT. The chain employs TRBV27 and TRBJ2-3; TRBD2 aligns across 11 bases. CDR1 and CDR2 from the germline V gene are MNHEY and SMNVEV (reference sequence). Trimming removed 4 bases from V and 0 bases from J; junction bases left unmatched: 9. There are 18 residues in the CDR3.

The chain uses TRBV7-9 and TRBJ2-7, with 10 bases identical to TRBD2. CDR1 is SEHNR, CDR2 FQNEAQ, per germline (reference sequence). With V trimmed by 8 bases and J by 1 base, 5 bases remained unmatched. The CDR3 totals 14 residues. CDR3 sequence: CASLTSGVSYEQYF. CDR3 in DNA: TGTGCCAGCCTTACTAGCGGGGTGTCCTACGAGCAGTACTTC.

This clone was seen just once. This rearrangement joins TRBV14 to TRBJ1-6, with D tentatively TRBD1 (6 bases). The CDR3 covers 14 residues. Trimming took off 6 bases at V and 7 bases at J, with 13 bases between the two ends. In germline, CDR1 is SGHDN, CDR2 FVKESK. CDR3 coding DNA: TGTGCCAGCAGACAGGGTTTTGGAAATTCACCCCTCCACTTT. Translation gives CASRQGFGNSPLHF.

J is TRBJ2-7 and V is TRBV5-1; 9 nucleotides line up with TRBD2. This CDR3 is 15 amino acids long. Germline assignment: CDR1 SGHRS and CDR2 YFSETQ. Trimming at V came to 4 bases and at J to 2 bases, leaving 7 bases not matched to a gene. CDR3 protein: CASSIGLAPTYEQYF. The DNA of the CDR3 is TGCGCCAGCAGCATAGGACTAGCGCCTACCTACGAGCAGTACTTC.

The V gene is TRBV28, the J gene TRBJ1-2; D is perhaps TRBD1 (5 bases). V gave up 5 bases and J gave up 0 bases, with 10 bases separating them. The CDR3 consists of 14 residues. CDR1 and CDR2 from the germline V gene are MDHEN and SYDVKM. The chain's CDR3 is CASSQGHPNYGYTF. In DNA, the CDR3 is TGTGCCAGCAGTCAAGGACACCCTAACTATGGCTACACCTTC.

V is TRBV6-5 and J is TRBJ2-7, with 10 bases fitting TRBD2. CDR3 length equals 13 residues. J lost 2 bases, V lost 10 bases, and 5 bases had no gene match. Germline values: CDR1 MNHEY, CDR2 SVGAGI. The DNA for the CDR3 is TGTGCCATTGGACTAGCGGCCACCTACGAGCAGTACTTC. As protein: CAIGLAATYEQYF.

This chain links TRBV7-2 with TRBJ2-1; unclear D gene. The CDR3 sequence is 15 residues long. Trimming left V 4 bases short and J 1 base short, with 11 bases between. Germline-derived CDR1 and CDR2 are SGHTA and FQGNSA. Here the CDR3 reads CASSSAGSSYNEQFF. CDR3 sequence (DNA): TGTGCCAGCAGCTCCGCAGGTTCTTCCTACAATGAGCAGTTCTTC.

This chain connects TRBV7-3 to TRBJ1-3, with 7 bases fitting TRBD1. V lost 1 base, J lost 4 bases, and 4 bases stayed unmatched. The CDR3 runs to 15 residues. Per germline, CDR1 SGHTA and CDR2 FQGTGA. Here the CDR3 DNA reads TGTGCCAGCAGCTTAAACCCAGGGGGAGGAAACACCATATATTTT. It encodes CASSLNPGGGNTIYF.

This sequence joins TRBV28 and TRBJ2-5; TRBD1 agrees at 7 bases. The CDR3 is 13 residues long. V shed 3 bases and J 7 bases; nucleotides not matched to a gene: 5. From germline, CDR1 is MDHEN and CDR2 SYDVKM. The CDR3 nucleotides read TGTGCCAGCAGTTTGAAGGGGGCGTTGACCCAGTACTTC. Its translation: CASSLKGALTQYF.

J is TRBJ2-3 and V is TRBV18; D ambiguous. Trimming took 0 bases from V and 4 from J, leaving 8 bases between them. This CDR3 region has 14 residues. In germline, CDR1 is KGHSH, CDR2 LQKENI. The CDR3 DNA reads TGTGCCAGCTCACCACCGGTCGAGTCAGATACGCAGTATTTT. It specifies CASSPPVESDTQYF.

In the case of this clone: Other DNA sequences in this sample translate to the same CDR3. V gene TRBV12-3 or TRBV12-4 combines with J gene TRBJ2-7; TRBD2 is a possible D gene (5 bases). The CDR3 sequence is 12 residues long. Trimming took off 2 bases at V and 3 bases at J, with 5 bases between the two ends. The DNA of the CDR3 is TGTGCCAGCAGTTTAAGCGGCTACGAGCAGTACTTC. Translation gives CASSLSGYEQYF.

The CDR3 here is CASSKTGDTQPQHF. The CDR3 DNA reads TGTGCCAGCAGTAAGACAGGGGACACTCAGCCCCAGCATTTT. This rearrangement joins TRBV6-6 to TRBJ1-5; 8 bases match TRBD1. Trimming cost V 5 bases and J 6 bases; bases outside gene matches: 6. Germline V lookup: CDR1 MNHNY, CDR2 SVGAGI (reference sequence). The CDR3 covers 14 residues.

The chain uses TRBV7-8 and TRBJ1-1; possible D gene TRBD1, 5 bases. V lost 8 bases to trimming and J lost 1 base, with 11 bases between them. This CDR3 comprises 13 residues. Germline assignment: CDR1 SGHVS and CDR2 FQNEAQ. The CDR3 sequence: CASAGHGNTEAFF. CDR3 bases: TGTGCCAGCGCGGGGCACGGGAACACTGAAGCTTTCTTT.